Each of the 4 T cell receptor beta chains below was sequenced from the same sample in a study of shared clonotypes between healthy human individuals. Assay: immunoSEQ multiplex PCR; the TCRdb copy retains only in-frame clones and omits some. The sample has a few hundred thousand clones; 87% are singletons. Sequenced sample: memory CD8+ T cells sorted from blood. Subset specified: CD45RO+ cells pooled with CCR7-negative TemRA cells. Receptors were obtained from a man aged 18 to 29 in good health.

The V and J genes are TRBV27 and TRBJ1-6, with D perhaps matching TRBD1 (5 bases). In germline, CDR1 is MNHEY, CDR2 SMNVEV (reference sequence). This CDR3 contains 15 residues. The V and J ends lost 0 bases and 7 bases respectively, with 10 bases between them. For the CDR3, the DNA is TGTGCCAGCAGTTTATCGGCAGGGCTGAATTCACCCCTCCACTTT. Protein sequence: CASSLSAGLNSPLHF.

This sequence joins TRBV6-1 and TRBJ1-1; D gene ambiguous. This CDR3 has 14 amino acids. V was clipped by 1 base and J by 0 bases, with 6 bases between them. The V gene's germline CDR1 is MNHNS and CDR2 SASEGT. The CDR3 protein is CASSEDGVNTEAFF. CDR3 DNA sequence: TGTGCCAGCAGTGAAGACGGGGTGAACACTGAAGCTTTCTTT.

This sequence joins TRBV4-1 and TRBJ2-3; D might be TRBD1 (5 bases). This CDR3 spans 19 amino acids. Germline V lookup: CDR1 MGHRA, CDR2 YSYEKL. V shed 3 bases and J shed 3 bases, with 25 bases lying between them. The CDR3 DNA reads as TGCGCCAGCAGCCAGTACTTCATGACAGTTGCCCTTGGGACAGATACGCAGTATTTT. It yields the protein CASSQYFMTVALGTDTQYF.

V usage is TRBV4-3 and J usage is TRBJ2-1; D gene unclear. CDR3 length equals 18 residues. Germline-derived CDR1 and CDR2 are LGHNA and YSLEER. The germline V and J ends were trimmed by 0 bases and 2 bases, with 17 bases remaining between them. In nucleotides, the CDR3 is TGCGCCAGCAGCCAAGATCTCCCCACAGCGTGGGCCTACAATGAGCAGTTCTTC. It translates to CASSQDLPTAWAYNEQFF.